These 31 T cell receptor beta chains came from one sample sequenced in a study of blood T cell repertoires in COVID-19. This table comes from immunoSEQ multiplex PCR, and its TCRdb copy is limited to in-frame clones, with some not included. The repertoire consists of a few hundred thousand clones, with less than 90% occurring once and the leading ten covering 2.2%. What was sequenced was peripheral blood. The origin of the receptors is a woman in her forties or fifties with acute or convalescent COVID-19.

J is TRBJ1-4 and V is TRBV18, with D perhaps TRBD1 (5 bases). The germline gives CDR1 KGHSH, CDR2 LQKENI. V was trimmed by 3 bases and J by 5 bases, leaving 10 bases between them. This CDR3 is built from 14 residues. The CDR3 coding sequence is TGTGCCAGCTCACCGGAAGGGGTGAATGAAAAACTGTTTTTT. Its translation: CASSPEGVNEKLFF.

The genes are TRBV7-2 and TRBJ2-7; D gene unclear. The CDR3 contains 15 residues. The V and J ends lost 0 bases and 4 bases respectively, with 13 bases between them. Germline CDR1 and CDR2: SGHTA and FQGNSA. This CDR3 reads CASSLALTANYEQYF. The CDR3 DNA is TGTGCCAGCAGCTTAGCGCTAACAGCCAATTACGAGCAGTACTTC.

The chain carries TRBV29-1 and TRBJ1-2, with D possibly TRBD1 on 5 matching bases. V was trimmed by 0 bases and J by 5 bases, leaving 16 bases between them. CDR1 and CDR2 from the germline V gene are SQVTM and ANQGSEA. The CDR3 has 15 amino acids. The CDR3 sequence is CSVEDRQSLLYGYTF. CDR3 coding DNA: TGCAGCGTTGAAGATCGACAGTCCCTACTATATGGCTACACCTTC.

The chain carries TRBV3-1 (or the pseudogene TRBV3-2) and TRBJ2-7; 12 positions agree with TRBD2. Looked up from germline, CDR1 is LGHDT and CDR2 is YNNKEL (reference sequence). The CDR3 runs to 13 residues. Germline trimming cut 8 bases from V and 4 bases from J; bases unmatched to any gene: 3. In DNA, the CDR3 is TGTGCCAGCCAGACTAGCGGGAGATACGAGCAGTACTTC. This sequence encodes CASQTSGRYEQYF.

The chain carries TRBV30 and TRBJ2-3, with 7 bases fitting TRBD1. The CDR3 totals 12 residues. V lost 5 bases to trimming and J lost 9 bases; unmatched junction nucleotides: 8. Germline V gene sequence: CDR1 GTSNPN, CDR2 SVGIG (reference sequence). CDR3 sequence (DNA): TGTGCCTGGTCTACAGGGGAATACACGCAGTATTTT. Its translation is CAWSTGEYTQYF.

The rearrangement joins TRBV5-4 to TRBJ1-2, with 7 bases that match TRBD1. V trimming: 4 bases; J trimming: 4 bases; junction bases outside the gene matches: 13. Germline CDR1 and CDR2: SGHNT and YYREEE (reference sequence). The CDR3 is made up of 16 amino acids. CDR3 loop: CASSGPTPGQSYGYTF. The CDR3 coding sequence is TGTGCCAGCAGCGGCCCAACCCCGGGACAGAGCTATGGCTACACCTTC.

The rearrangement uses TRBV10-3 and TRBJ2-1, with TRBD2 matching 10 bases. V lost 4 bases and J lost 4; bases outside the gene matches: 7. The CDR3 sequence is 16 residues long. Germline CDR1 reads ENHRY; CDR2 reads SYGVKD. For the CDR3, the DNA is TGTGCCATCAGTGCAGCCACTAGCGGGACTTACAATGAGCAGTTCTTC. It yields the protein CAISAATSGTYNEQFF.

In its sample, this clone was seen once. V usage is TRBV9 and J usage is TRBJ1-4; TRBD1 matches 9 bases. There are 15 residues in the CDR3. With 0 bases clipped from V and 8 bases from J, the junction kept 5 bases outside the gene matches. The germline V gene encodes CDR1 SGDLS and CDR2 YYNGEE. The CDR3 nucleotides are TGTGCCAGCAGCGTAGGGGACAGGGCTAGGGAAAAACTGTTTTTT. Translating it yields CASSVGDRAREKLFF. Supplemented by reference TRBV9 and TRBJ1-4, the full variable domain reads DSGVTQTPKHLITATGQRVTLRCSPRSGDLSVYWYQQSLDQGLQFLIQYYNGEERAKGNILERFSAQQFPDLHSELNLSSLELGDSALYFCASSVGDRAREKLFFGSGTQLSVL.

The V gene is TRBV11-3, the J gene TRBJ2-2, with TRBD2 identical over 8 bases. Germline V CDR1 and CDR2: SGHNT, YENEEA. V was pared by 2 bases and J by 7 bases, with 12 bases of the junction left unmatched. The length of the CDR3 is 17 residues. CDR3 protein: CASSLKSGGRYIGELFF. The CDR3 bases are TGTGCCAGCAGCTTAAAGAGCGGGGGAAGATACATCGGGGAGCTGTTTTTT.

This rearrangement joins TRBV12-5 to TRBJ1-3, with TRBD1 as a possible D gene (5 bases). The V gene lost 6 bases and the J gene lost 1 base, with 10 bases spanning the gap. The germline V gene has CDR1 LGHNT and CDR2 FRNRAP. The CDR3 is 14 amino acids. The CDR3 loop reads CASGSSGSGNTIYF. The CDR3 DNA reads as TGTGCTAGTGGATCATCAGGGTCTGGAAACACCATATATTTT.

The chain couples TRBV7-9 to TRBJ2-7; 9 bases align to TRBD2. V lost 4 bases, J lost 3 bases, and 10 bases stayed unmatched. Germline CDR1 SEHNR, CDR2 FQNEAQ (reference sequence). The CDR3 has 16 residues. The CDR3: CASSSVLAGPIYEQYF. The CDR3, as DNA: TGTGCCAGCAGCTCCGTACTAGCGGGTCCGATCTACGAGCAGTACTTC.

The chain carries TRBV4-3 and TRBJ1-3, with a possible D match to TRBD1 (5 bases). The CDR3 spans 14 residues. Germline V gene lookup returns CDR1 LGHNA and CDR2 YSLEER. Trimming removed 4 bases at V and 6 bases at J, with 13 bases between. The CDR3 sequence is CASSLGTGVNTIYF. CDR3 nucleotide sequence: TGCGCCAGCAGCCTTGGGACTGGGGTAAACACCATATATTTT.

The chain is built from TRBV18 and TRBJ1-1; tentative D call: TRBD1 (5 bases). Germline CDR1 and CDR2: KGHSH and LQKENI. V was clipped by 8 bases and J by 3 bases, with 16 bases between them. The CDR3 spans 14 residues. CDR3 region: CASTQRPGDTEAFF. CDR3 nucleotides: TGTGCCAGCACCCAGAGACCGGGGGACACTGAAGCTTTCTTT.

The V call is TRBV10-3, the J call TRBJ1-4; the match to TRBD1 covers 7 bases. The CDR3 is made up of 18 amino acids. The trim removed 2 bases at V and 0 bases at J, leaving 9 bases unmatched. From germline, CDR1 is ENHRY and CDR2 SYGVKD. CDR3 DNA sequence: TGTGCCATCAGTGAGAACCGACAGGGAAAGGCAACTAATGAAAAACTGTTTTTT. This translates into CAISENRQGKATNEKLFF.

This chain uses TRBV9 with TRBJ1-3; D might be TRBD1 (6 bases). The CDR3 is made up of 18 amino acids. Germline-derived CDR1 and CDR2 are SGDLS and YYNGEE. The V and J ends lost 2 bases and 0 bases respectively, with 18 bases between them. The CDR3 nucleotides read TGTGCCAGCAGCGTCTTTCCTGGCAGGGGAAGCTCTGGAAACACCATATATTTT. Translated: CASSVFPGRGSSGNTIYF.

In this sample, this clone turned up a few times. The chain combines TRBV10-3 with TRBJ2-7; maybe TRBD1 (7 bases). This CDR3 has 13 amino acids. Germline values: CDR1 ENHRY, CDR2 SYGVKD. Deletions cut 6 bases from V and 7 bases from J, with 16 bases between. The CDR3 bases are TGTGCCATCAGGGCAGGGGGGAATGAAGAGCAGTACTTC. Translating it yields CAIRAGGNEEQYF.

The genes are TRBV10-2 and TRBJ2-5, with a possible D match to TRBD2 (7 bases). Germline loops: CDR1 WSHSY, CDR2 SAAADI. Trimming cost V 5 bases and J 5 bases, with 15 bases left between them. The CDR3 loop spans 14 amino acids. The CDR3 region has the DNA TGCGCCAGCAGTTGGTCGGGGGGCCGGGAGACCCAGTACTTC. Translation: CASSWSGGRETQYF.

There are a few counts of this clone. The chain combines TRBV18 with TRBJ1-1; 9 bases are shared with TRBD1. The CDR3 runs to 17 residues. Germline-derived CDR1 and CDR2 are KGHSH and LQKENI. The V and J ends lost 0 bases and 0 bases, in that order; junction bases with no gene match: 5. The CDR3: CASSPPRTGVMNTEAFF. The CDR3 DNA reads as TGTGCCAGCTCACCACCGAGGACAGGGGTTATGAACACTGAAGCTTTCTTT.

The rearrangement uses TRBV10-1 and TRBJ2-1; 10 bases are a match to TRBD2. The CDR3 sequence is 17 residues long. Germline V gives CDR1 WNHNN, CDR2 SYGVQD (reference sequence). V was clipped by 5 bases and J by 0 bases; unmatched bases: 7. The CDR3, as DNA: TGCGCCAGCAGTCACGGGACTAGCGAGTACTCCTACAATGAGCAGTTCTTC. Protein sequence: CASSHGTSEYSYNEQFF.

The V call is TRBV14, the J call TRBJ1-1; 7 bases fit TRBD1. The J segment lost 4 bases and the V segment lost 1 base, leaving 6 bases of the junction unmatched. The CDR3 runs to 15 residues. Germline V lookup: CDR1 SGHDN, CDR2 FVKESK. The CDR3 nucleotides are TGTGCCAGCAGCCAAGGGGGCTCAGGGGGCACTGAAGCTTTCTTT. Amino acids: CASSQGGSGGTEAFF.

The J gene is TRBJ1-2, the V gene TRBV24-1; no clear D gene. CDR3 length equals 18 residues. The germline CDR1 and CDR2 sequences are KGHDR and SFDVKD. V was clipped by 5 bases and J by 0 bases, with 21 bases between them. CDR3 sequence: CATSAPSSIRATNYGYTF. CDR3 DNA sequence: TGTGCCACCAGTGCCCCATCCTCGATAAGAGCTACTAACTATGGCTACACCTTC.

J is TRBJ1-2 and V is TRBV5-6; no definite D call. This CDR3 comprises 19 residues. V was shortened by 1 base and J by 5 bases, with 27 bases between the two germline ends. Germline loops: CDR1 SGHDT, CDR2 YYEEEE. In nucleotides, the CDR3 is TGTGCCAGCAGCTTGTTAAAGGAAGTGAGACCCGACGGGGATTATGGCTACACCTTC. It codes for CASSLLKEVRPDGDYGYTF.

CDR3 nucleotides: TGCGCCAGCAGCCAAGACCCACAGGGTATCGACGAGCAGTACTTC. Its protein product is CASSQDPQGIDEQYF. The V gene is TRBV4-3, the J gene TRBJ2-7, with a possible D match to TRBD1 (6 bases). Germline loops: CDR1 LGHNA, CDR2 YSLEER. V lost 0 bases and J lost 5, with 14 bases in between. The CDR3 is 15 residues long.

The chain has TRBV25-1 and TRBJ1-3; D remains ambiguous. Germline lookup yields CDR1 MGHDK and CDR2 SYGVNS. V lost 2 bases, J lost 0 bases, and 8 bases lay in between. The CDR3 runs to 15 residues. The CDR3 loop reads CASSEVGSSGNTIYF. The CDR3 bases are TGTGCCAGCAGTGAAGTCGGTAGCTCTGGAAACACCATATATTTT.

The CDR3 region is CASSVAGNTEAFF. CDR3 nucleotides: TGTGCCAGCAGCGTAGCAGGGAACACTGAAGCTTTCTTT. The chain is built from TRBV9 and TRBJ1-1; D gene unclear. The V and J ends lost 0 bases and 1 base respectively, with 4 bases between them. The germline V gene encodes CDR1 SGDLS and CDR2 YYNGEE. CDR3 length: 13 amino acids.

V and J are TRBV6-2 or TRBV6-3 and TRBJ2-2; TRBD2 matches at 14 bases. The CDR3 consists of 17 residues. Trimming cost V 2 bases and J 7 bases; bases outside gene matches: 6. Germline V gives CDR1 MNHEY, CDR2 SVGEGT. The CDR3 sequence is CASSYVGLAGVGGELFF. Written as DNA, the CDR3 is TGTGCCAGCAGTTACGTGGGACTAGCGGGAGTTGGCGGGGAGCTGTTTTTT.

This clone was detected once. The CDR3 DNA is TGCGCCAGCAGCTTTCAGACAGGGGGCGTGAGGTTCTTC. It translates to CASSFQTGGVRFF. The rearrangement joins TRBV5-1 to TRBJ2-1; 10 bases map to TRBD1. From germline, CDR1 is SGHRS and CDR2 YFSETQ. This CDR3 is 13 amino acids long. V shed 2 bases and J 15 bases; nucleotides not matched to a gene: 8.

The rearrangement joins TRBV10-1 to TRBJ2-1, with TRBD2 matching 14 bases. Looked up from germline, CDR1 is WNHNN and CDR2 is SYGVQD (reference sequence). After removal of 5 bases from V and 8 bases from J, the junction contained 2 bases not matched to a gene. The CDR3 contains 14 residues. This CDR3 is CASSPGLAGDEQFF. DNA of the CDR3: TGCGCCAGCAGTCCGGGACTAGCGGGGGATGAGCAGTTCTTC.

J is TRBJ2-5 and V is TRBV4-1, with 7 bases identical to TRBD1. The germline gives CDR1 MGHRA, CDR2 YSYEKL. V lost 4 bases and J lost 5; bases outside the gene matches: 10. CDR3 length: 15 residues. The CDR3, as DNA: TGCGCCAGCAGCCTTGACGACAGGGTTCGGGAGACCCAGTACTTC. Translating gives CASSLDDRVRETQYF.

This chain links TRBV30 with TRBJ1-4; 12 positions match TRBD1. This CDR3 spans 16 amino acids. V was clipped by 2 bases and J by 7 bases; unmatched bases: 8. CDR1 and CDR2 (germline): GTSNPN, SVGIG (reference sequence). CDR3 amino acids: CAWSPSGTGGVEKLFF. In nucleotides, the CDR3 is TGTGCCTGGAGTCCCTCCGGGACAGGGGGCGTTGAAAAACTGTTTTTT.

This clone has a count of ten or more. V is TRBV29-1 and J is TRBJ1-5, with D maybe TRBD1 (5 bases). Deletions cut 4 bases from V and 0 bases from J, with 13 bases between. Looked up from germline, CDR1 is SQVTM and CDR2 is ANQGSEA. This CDR3 is built from 15 residues. The CDR3 coding sequence is TGCAGCGTTGTCCCCGGGGGGGATAGCAATCAGCCCCAGCATTTT. This encodes CSVVPGGDSNQPQHF.